The T cell receptor beta chain under discussion was sequenced for a study of cytomegalovirus exposure and HLA in healthy donors. Looking at the study overall: From donors who were HLA-typed, an early data release held about 89 million unique TCRs.

With respect to this clone: Its specificity is not known.

Study-wide results and limits: According to a later analysis, donors in an Asian-associated ancestry cluster reportedly had fewer N-insertions than the roughly 670-donor mean.

The CDR3 sequence is 14 residues long. V shed 0 bases and J shed 8 bases, with 8 bases lying between them. Germline loops: CDR1 MNHNS, CDR2 SASEGT. It was with 60 Vbeta and 13 Jbeta primers that the PCR ran. Profiling relied on immunoSEQ multiplex PCR, and the TCRdb table lists in-frame clones only, not all of them. The table has 130,000 or so clones, roughly 80% seen once. J is TRBJ1-6 and V is TRBV6-1, with D unresolved. The source material was PBMCs. This TCR was sampled from a male donor in good health and CMV-seronegative. CDR3 nucleotides: TGTGCCAGCAGTGAAGCTATGGGCGATTCACCCCTCCACTTT. It specifies CASSEAMGDSPLHF.